This is a list of T cell receptor beta chains from one sample in a study of esophageal squamous cell carcinoma under preoperative chemotherapy. TCRdb independently ran MiXCR on the PCR reads; one entry per CDR3 protein. The table shows about 32,000 distinct CDR3 sequences, with around half occurring only once. Collection took place from a patient given preoperative chemotherapy. The receptors originated from a human donor with esophageal squamous cell carcinoma. The donor label of this sample is uncertain. Both conserved end residues are part of each CDR3. A D gene is named only where the DNA matches it firmly. Expanded clones are given a class, and other clones once, few, many or no size at all.

d_call j_call v_call clone_size cdr3_aa cdr3_nt
TRBD1 TRBJ2-7 TRBV7-2 NA CASSLGSGQGNEQYF TGTGCCAGCAGCTTAGGATCAGGACAGGGTAACGAGCAGTACTTC
NA TRBJ1-2 TRBV27 few CASSGPNPYSYTF TGTGCCAGCAGCGGACCGAATCCTTACTCCTACACCTTC
NA TRBJ2-7 TRBV6-2/TRBV6-3 many CASSYLGDRDEQYF TGTGCCAGCAGTTACCTTGGGGATCGGGACGAGCAGTACTTC
NA TRBJ2-5 TRBV12-3/TRBV12-4 NA CASGHGGLSPDTQYF TGTGCCAGCGGTCATGGGGGCCTAAGCCCAGATACGCAGTACTTC
NA TRBJ2-3 TRBV7-3 NA CARSRGTGRGATDMQYF TGTGCCCGCAGCCGAGGGACTGGGCGGGGAGCCACAGATATGCAGTATTTT
NA TRBJ2-3 TRBV10-1 NA CASSGRITDTQYF TGCGCCAGCAGTGGGAGAATCACAGATACGCAGTATTTT
TRBD2 TRBJ2-3 TRBV6-1 NA CASRKGRAGGSDTQYF TGTGCCAGCAGGAAGGGTAGAGCGGGAGGTTCAGATACGCAGTATTTT
NA TRBJ2-5 TRBV7-2 many CASSPTRGVEQYF TGTGCCAGCAGCCCCACCCGGGGAGTGGAGCAGTACTTC
NA TRBJ1-6 TRBV7-2 medium-sized CASSLVNSPLHF TGTGCCAGCAGCTTAGTAAACTCACCCCTCCACTTT
TRBD2 TRBJ2-3 TRBV7-9 medium-sized CASSSSGGAQDTQYF TGTGCCAGCAGCTCAAGCGGGGGGGCCCAAGATACGCAGTATTTT
TRBD2 TRBJ2-5 TRBV7-2 NA CASSSTGTSGGLETQYF TGTGCCAGCAGCTCCACCGGGACTAGCGGGGGCTTAGAGACCCAGTACTTC
TRBD2 TRBJ2-5 TRBV5-4 once CAGSGARDQETQYF TGTGCGGGCAGCGGGGCCCGTGACCAAGAGACCCAGTACTTC
NA TRBJ2-3 TRBV12-3/TRBV12-4 once CASTSAGPKDTQYF TGTGCCAGCACGTCGGCAGGACCCAAAGATACGCAGTATTTC
NA TRBJ2-3 TRBV5-6 few CASSFLGSRTDTQYF TGTGCCAGCAGCTTCCTCGGCTCCCGCACAGATACGCAGTATTTT
TRBD2 TRBJ2-1 TRBV7-2 NA CASSTRTSDLKETQFF TGTGCCAGCAGCACCCGGACTAGCGACTTGAAAGAGACCCAGTTCTTC
NA TRBJ2-2 TRBV7-8 NA CASSRLQAVSTEKPYF TGTGCCAGCAGCCGCCTACAGGCTGTAAGCACCGAGAAGCCGTATTTT